This TCR beta chain emerged from a study of T cell responses to AZD1222 COVID-19 vaccine. CDR1 and CDR2 from the germline V gene are LGHNA and YNFKEQ. V was pared by 4 bases and J by 5 bases, with 8 bases between. The CDR3 runs 12 residues. Method: immunoSEQ multiplex PCR; TCRdb's copy keeps in-frame clones and lacks some. This sample has fewer than 300,000 clones, with about 92% found just once. This receptor was identified in an adult in good health. V and J are TRBV4-2 and TRBJ2-5; D is unresolved. The source material was peripheral blood, sampled on day 0 of AZD1222 vaccination. The CDR3 DNA reads TGTGCCAGCAGCCCTAACAGTGAGACCCAGTACTTC. This gives the protein CASSPNSETQYF.